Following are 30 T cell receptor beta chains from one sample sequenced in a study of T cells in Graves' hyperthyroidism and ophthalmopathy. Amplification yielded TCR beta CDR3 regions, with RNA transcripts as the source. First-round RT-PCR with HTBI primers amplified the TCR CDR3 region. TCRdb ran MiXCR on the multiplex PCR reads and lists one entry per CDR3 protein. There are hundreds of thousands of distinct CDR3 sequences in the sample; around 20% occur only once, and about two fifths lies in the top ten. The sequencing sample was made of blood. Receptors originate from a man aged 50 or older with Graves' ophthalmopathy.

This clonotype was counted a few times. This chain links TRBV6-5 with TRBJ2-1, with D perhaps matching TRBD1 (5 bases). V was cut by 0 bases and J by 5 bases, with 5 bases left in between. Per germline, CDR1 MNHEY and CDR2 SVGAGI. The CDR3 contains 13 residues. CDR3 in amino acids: CASSYSGDNEQFF. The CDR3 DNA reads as TGTGCCAGCAGTTACTCAGGGGACAATGAGCAGTTCTTC.

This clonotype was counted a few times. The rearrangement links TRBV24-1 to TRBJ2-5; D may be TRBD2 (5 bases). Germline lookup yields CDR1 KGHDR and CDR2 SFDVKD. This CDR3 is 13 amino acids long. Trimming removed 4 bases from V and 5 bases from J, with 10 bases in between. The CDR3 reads CATSDYEGETQYF. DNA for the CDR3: TGTGCCACCAGTGACTACGAGGGCGAGACCCAGTACTTC.

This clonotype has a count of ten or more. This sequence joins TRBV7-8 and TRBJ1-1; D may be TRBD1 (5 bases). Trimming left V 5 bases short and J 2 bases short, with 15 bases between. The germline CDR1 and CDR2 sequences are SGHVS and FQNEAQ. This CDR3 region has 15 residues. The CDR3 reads CASSISTGPNTEAFF. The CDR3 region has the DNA TGTGCCAGCAGCATCAGCACGGGACCCAACACTGAAGCTTTCTTT.

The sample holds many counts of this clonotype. This CDR3 reads CASSQLGTSNTGELFF. CDR3 bases: TGTGCCAGCAGCCAATTAGGGACCTCGAACACCGGGGAGCTGTTTTTT. V and J are TRBV3-1 and TRBJ2-2, with D perhaps given as TRBD1 or TRBD2 (5 bases each). The germline gives CDR1 LGHDT, CDR2 YNNKEL (reference sequence). Trimming left V 2 bases short and J 0 bases short, with 10 bases between. CDR3 size: 16 residues.

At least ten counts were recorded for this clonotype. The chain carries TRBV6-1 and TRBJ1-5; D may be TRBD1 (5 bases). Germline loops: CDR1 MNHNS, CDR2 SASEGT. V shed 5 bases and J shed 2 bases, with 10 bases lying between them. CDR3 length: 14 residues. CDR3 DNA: TGTGCCAGCAGTCTGCAAGGGGGCAATCAGCCCCAGCATTTT. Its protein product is CASSLQGGNQPQHF.

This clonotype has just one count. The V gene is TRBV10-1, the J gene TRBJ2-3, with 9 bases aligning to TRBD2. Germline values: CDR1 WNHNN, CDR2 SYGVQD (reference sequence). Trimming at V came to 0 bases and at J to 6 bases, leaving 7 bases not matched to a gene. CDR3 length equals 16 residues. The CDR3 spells CASSESTAGGTDTQYF. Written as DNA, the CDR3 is TGCGCCAGCAGTGAGTCGACGGCGGGAGGGACCGATACGCAGTATTTT.

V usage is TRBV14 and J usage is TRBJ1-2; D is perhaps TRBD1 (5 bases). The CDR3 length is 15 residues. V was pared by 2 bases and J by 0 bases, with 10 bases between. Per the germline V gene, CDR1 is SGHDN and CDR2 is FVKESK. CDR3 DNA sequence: TGTGCCAGCAGCCAAACCAGGGTCCCTAACTATGGCTACACCTTC. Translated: CASSQTRVPNYGYTF.

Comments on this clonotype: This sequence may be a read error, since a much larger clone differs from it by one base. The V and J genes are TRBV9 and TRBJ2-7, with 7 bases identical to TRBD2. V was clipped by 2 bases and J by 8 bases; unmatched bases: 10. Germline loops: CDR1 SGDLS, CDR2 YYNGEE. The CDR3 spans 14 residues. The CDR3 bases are TGTGCCAGCAGCGTGGAGGGACTACCTTACAAGCAGTACTTC. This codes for CASSVEGLPYKQYF.

The CDR3 nucleotides read TGCAGTGCCTACCGGGACTTCAATCAGCCCCAGCATTTT. It specifies CSAYRDFNQPQHF. The chain carries TRBV20-1 and TRBJ1-5, with D maybe TRBD1 (5 bases). Trimming shortened V by 6 bases and J by 3 bases, and 12 bases separated the two germline ends. The CDR3 sequence is 13 residues long. Germline CDR1 is DFQATT and CDR2 is SNEGSKA (reference sequence).

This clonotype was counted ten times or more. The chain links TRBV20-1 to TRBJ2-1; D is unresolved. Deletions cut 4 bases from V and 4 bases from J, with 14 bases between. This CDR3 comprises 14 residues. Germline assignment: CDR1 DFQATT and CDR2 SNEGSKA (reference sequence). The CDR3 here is CSATSFVPYNEQFF. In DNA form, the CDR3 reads TGCAGTGCTACCTCCTTCGTTCCTTACAATGAGCAGTTCTTC.

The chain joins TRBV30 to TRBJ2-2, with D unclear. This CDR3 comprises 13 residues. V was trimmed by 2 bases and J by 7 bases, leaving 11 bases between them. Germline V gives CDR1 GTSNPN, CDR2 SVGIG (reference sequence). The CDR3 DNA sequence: TGTGCCTGGAGTTCCGGGTTAGGCGGGGAGCTGTTTTTT. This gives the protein CAWSSGLGGELFF.

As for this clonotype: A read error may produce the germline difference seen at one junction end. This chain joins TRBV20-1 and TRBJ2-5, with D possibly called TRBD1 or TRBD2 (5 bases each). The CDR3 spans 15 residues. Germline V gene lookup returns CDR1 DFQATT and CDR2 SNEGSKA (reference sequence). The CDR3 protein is CSATTEGRYQGTQYF. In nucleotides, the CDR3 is TGCAGTGCAACGACAGAGGGGCGATACCAAGGGACCCAGTACTTC.

The CDR3 reads CAATRDSRSYNEQFF. The DNA for the CDR3 is TGTGCCGCCACGCGGGACAGTCGGTCCTACAATGAGCAGTTCTTC. The chain links TRBV6-5 to TRBJ2-1; perhaps TRBD1 as D (7 bases). CDR1 MNHEY and CDR2 SVGAGI come from the germline V gene. The ends were cut back, 11 bases at V and 1 base at J, with 18 bases in the middle. CDR3 size: 15 residues.

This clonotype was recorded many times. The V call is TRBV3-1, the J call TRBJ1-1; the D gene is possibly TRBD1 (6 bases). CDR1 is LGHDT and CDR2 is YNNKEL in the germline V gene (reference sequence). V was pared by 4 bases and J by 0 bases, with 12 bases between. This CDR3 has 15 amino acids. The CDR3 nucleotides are TGTGCCAGCAGCCCACAGGGTTCCATGAACACTGAAGCTTTCTTT. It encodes CASSPQGSMNTEAFF.

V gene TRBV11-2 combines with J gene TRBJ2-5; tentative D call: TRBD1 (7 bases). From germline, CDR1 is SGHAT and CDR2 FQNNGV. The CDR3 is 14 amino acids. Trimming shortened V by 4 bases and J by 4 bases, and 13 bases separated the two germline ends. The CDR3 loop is CASSSRRDRETQYF. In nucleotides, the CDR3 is TGTGCCAGCAGCTCCCGGAGGGACAGAGAGACCCAGTACTTC. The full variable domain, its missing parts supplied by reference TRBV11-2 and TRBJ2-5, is EAGVAQSPRYKIIEKRQSVAFWCNPISGHATLYWYQQILGQGPKLLIQFQNNGVVDDSQLPKDRFSAERLKGVDSTLKIQPAKLEDSAVYLCASSSRRDRETQYFGPGTRLLVL.

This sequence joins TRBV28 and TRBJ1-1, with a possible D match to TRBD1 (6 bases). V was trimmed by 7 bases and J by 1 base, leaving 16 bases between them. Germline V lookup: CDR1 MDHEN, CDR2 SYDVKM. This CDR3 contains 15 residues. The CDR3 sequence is CASKYSGARNTEAFF. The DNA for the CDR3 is TGTGCCAGCAAATACTCAGGGGCCAGGAACACTGAAGCTTTCTTT.

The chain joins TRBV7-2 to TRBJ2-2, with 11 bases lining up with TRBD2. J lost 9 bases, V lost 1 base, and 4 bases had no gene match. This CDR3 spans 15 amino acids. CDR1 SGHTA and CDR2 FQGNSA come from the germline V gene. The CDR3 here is CASSLDSSGRRELFF. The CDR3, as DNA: TGTGCCAGCAGCTTAGATTCTAGCGGGAGGCGGGAGCTGTTTTTT.

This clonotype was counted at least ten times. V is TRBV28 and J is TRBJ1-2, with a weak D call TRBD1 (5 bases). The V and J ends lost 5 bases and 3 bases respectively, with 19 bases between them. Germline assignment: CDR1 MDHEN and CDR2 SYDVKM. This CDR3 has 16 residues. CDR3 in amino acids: CASSQVQGTHYYGYTF. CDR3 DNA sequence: TGTGCCAGCAGTCAAGTTCAGGGCACCCATTACTATGGCTACACCTTC.

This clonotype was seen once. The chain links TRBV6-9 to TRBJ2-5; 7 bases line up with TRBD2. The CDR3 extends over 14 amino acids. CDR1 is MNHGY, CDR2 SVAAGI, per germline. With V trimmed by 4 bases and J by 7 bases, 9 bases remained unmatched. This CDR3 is CASSLGGIPGTQYF. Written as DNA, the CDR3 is TGTGCCAGCAGTTTGGGGGGGATCCCAGGGACCCAGTACTTC.

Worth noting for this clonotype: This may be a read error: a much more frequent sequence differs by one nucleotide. CDR3 in DNA: TGTGCCAGGAGTCATGACAGGGGATCTGGAAACACCATATATTTT. Its protein product is CARSHDRGSGNTIYF. The gene calls are TRBV30 and TRBJ1-3; 8 bases are a match to TRBD1. The CDR3 is made up of 15 amino acids. Germline assignment: CDR1 GTSNPN and CDR2 SVGIG (reference sequence).

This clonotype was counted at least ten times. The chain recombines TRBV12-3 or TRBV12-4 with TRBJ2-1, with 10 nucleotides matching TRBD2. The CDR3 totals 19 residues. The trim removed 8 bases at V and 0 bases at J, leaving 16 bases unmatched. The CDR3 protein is CASSGIGLAELSSYNEQFF. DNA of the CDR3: TGTGCCAGCTCCGGCATAGGACTAGCGGAGCTGAGCTCCTACAATGAGCAGTTCTTC.

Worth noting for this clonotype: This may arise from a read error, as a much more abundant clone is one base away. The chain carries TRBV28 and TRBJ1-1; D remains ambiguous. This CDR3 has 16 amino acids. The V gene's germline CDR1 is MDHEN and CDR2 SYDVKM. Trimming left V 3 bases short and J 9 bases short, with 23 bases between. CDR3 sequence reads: CASSFTLAAGFYKAFF. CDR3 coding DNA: TGTGCCAGCAGTTTCACCCTGGCCGCCGGATTCTACAAAGCTTTCTTT.

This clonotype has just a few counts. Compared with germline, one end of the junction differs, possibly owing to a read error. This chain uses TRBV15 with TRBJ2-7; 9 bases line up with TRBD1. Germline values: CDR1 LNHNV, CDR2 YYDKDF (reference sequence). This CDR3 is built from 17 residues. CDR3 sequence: CATSRLQAGTGSSEQYF. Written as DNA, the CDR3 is TGTGCCACCAGCAGATTGCAAGCCGGGACAGGGTCCTCCGAGCAGTACTTC.

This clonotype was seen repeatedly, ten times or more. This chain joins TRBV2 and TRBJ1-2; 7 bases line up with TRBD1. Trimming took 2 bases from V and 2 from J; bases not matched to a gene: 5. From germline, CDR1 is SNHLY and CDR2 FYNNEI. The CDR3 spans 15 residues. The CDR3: CASSEYGRGNYGYTF. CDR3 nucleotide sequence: TGTGCCAGCAGTGAATATGGCAGGGGGAACTATGGCTACACCTTC.

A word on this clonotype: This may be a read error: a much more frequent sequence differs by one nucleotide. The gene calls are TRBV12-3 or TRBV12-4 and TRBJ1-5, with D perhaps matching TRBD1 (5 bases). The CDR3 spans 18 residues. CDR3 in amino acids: CASGFALGRAGSRQPQHF. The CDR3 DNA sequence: TGTGCCAGCGGTTTTGCATTGGGCAGGGCTGGATCCCGGCAGCCCCAGCATTTT.

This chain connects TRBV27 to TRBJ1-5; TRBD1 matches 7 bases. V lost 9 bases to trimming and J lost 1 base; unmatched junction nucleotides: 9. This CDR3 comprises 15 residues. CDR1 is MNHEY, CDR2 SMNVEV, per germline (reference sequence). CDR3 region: CASGSGGGSNQPQHF. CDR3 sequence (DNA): TGTGCCAGTGGTTCAGGGGGGGGGAGCAATCAGCCCCAGCATTTT.

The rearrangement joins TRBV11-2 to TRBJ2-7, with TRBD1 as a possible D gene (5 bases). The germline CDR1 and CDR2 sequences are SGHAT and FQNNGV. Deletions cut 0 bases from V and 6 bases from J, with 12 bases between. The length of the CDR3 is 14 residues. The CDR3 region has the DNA TGTGCCAGCAGCTTAGATCTAGGGGCTGGCGAGCAGTACTTC. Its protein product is CASSLDLGAGEQYF.

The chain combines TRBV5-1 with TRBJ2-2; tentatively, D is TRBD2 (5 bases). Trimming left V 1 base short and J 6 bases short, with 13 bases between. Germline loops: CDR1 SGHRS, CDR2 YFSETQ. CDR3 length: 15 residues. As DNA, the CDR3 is TGCGCCAGCAGCTTGCCCAATTCCGGGGCCGGGGAGCTGTTTTTT. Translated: CASSLPNSGAGELFF.

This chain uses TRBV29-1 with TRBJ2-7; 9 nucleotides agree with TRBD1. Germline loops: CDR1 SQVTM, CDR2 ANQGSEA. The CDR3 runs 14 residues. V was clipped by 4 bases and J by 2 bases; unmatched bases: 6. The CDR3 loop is CSVVPRQGAYEQYF. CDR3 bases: TGCAGCGTTGTTCCGCGACAGGGGGCCTACGAGCAGTACTTC.

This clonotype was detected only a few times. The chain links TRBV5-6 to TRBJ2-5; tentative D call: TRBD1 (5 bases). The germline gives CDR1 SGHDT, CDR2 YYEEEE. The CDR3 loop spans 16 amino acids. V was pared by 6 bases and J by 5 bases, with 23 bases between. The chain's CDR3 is CASTSVVGALWETQYF. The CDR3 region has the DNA TGTGCCAGCACCAGCGTGGTAGGGGCTCTGTGGGAGACCCAGTACTTC.